This entry lists 30 T cell receptor beta chains sequenced from one sample in a study of cytomegalovirus exposure and HLA in healthy donors. Use of 60 Vbeta and 13 Jbeta primers characterized the PCR. The protocol was immunoSEQ multiplex PCR, while the TCRdb copy is restricted to in-frame clones and leaves out a portion. The table includes 120,000 to 150,000 clones, under 85% detected once. The sample comprised PBMCs. The receptors were sampled from a woman in her thirties or forties in good health and CMV-seropositive.

Turning to this clone: One end of the junction does not line up with germline, which may come from a read error. This chain links TRBV4-1 with TRBJ2-1; 7 bases map to TRBD1. This CDR3 is built from 17 residues. In germline, CDR1 is MGHRA, CDR2 YSYEKL. CDR3 sequence (DNA): TGCGCCAGCAGCCAAGACCCCCCAGGGGGTTCCTTCAATGAGCAGTTCTTC. Its translation is CASSQDPPGGSFNEQFF.

The J gene is TRBJ2-3, the V gene TRBV20-1; maybe TRBD1 (6 bases). Trimming removed 8 bases at V and 9 bases at J, with 15 bases between. The CDR3 is 11 residues long. Germline V gene data show CDR1 as DFQATT and CDR2 as SNEGSKA (reference sequence). The CDR3 spells CSPSEGDTQYF. The DNA of the CDR3 is TGCAGTCCCTCAGAGGGGGACACGCAGTATTTT.

This clone was picked up a small number of times. This chain connects TRBV6-1 to TRBJ2-3, with 8 bases that match TRBD2. The V gene's germline CDR1 is MNHNS and CDR2 SASEGT. The CDR3 has 15 amino acids. J was trimmed by 5 bases and V by 6 bases; bases with no gene match: 10. CDR3 bases: TGTGCCAGCAGCGAACTACGGGGGGGCGGAGATACGCAGTATTTT. This translates into CASSELRGGGDTQYF.

This sequence joins TRBV25-1 and TRBJ1-5; perhaps TRBD1 as D (5 bases). CDR1 is MGHDK, CDR2 SYGVNS, per germline. The germline V and J ends were trimmed by 8 bases and 6 bases, with 14 bases remaining between them. This CDR3 is built from 13 residues. The CDR3 nucleotides read TGTGCCAGCTCCCCATCGGGGGGTCAGCCCCAGCATTTT. Amino acid sequence: CASSPSGGQPQHF.

V gene TRBV19 combines with J gene TRBJ1-2; the match to TRBD1 covers 9 bases. J lost 1 base, V lost 7 bases, and 7 bases had no gene match. Germline CDR1 reads LNHDA; CDR2 reads SQIVND (reference sequence). This CDR3 comprises 15 residues. DNA for the CDR3: TGTGCCAGTACCTCGGTGGACAGGGGTAACTATGGCTACACCTTC. Amino acids: CASTSVDRGNYGYTF. Supplemented by reference TRBV19 and TRBJ1-2, the full variable domain reads DGGITQSPKYLFRKEGQNVTLSCEQNLNHDAMYWYRQDPGQGLRLIYYSQIVNDFQKGDIAEGYSVSREKKESFPLTVTSAQKNPTAFYLCASTSVDRGNYGYTFGSGTRLTVV.

The gene calls are TRBV28 and TRBJ1-2; 8 bases match TRBD1. Germline assignment: CDR1 MDHEN and CDR2 SYDVKM. This CDR3 region has 15 residues. The junction had 13 bases not matched to a gene; V was cut back by 6 bases and J by 7 bases. The CDR3 coding sequence is TGTGCCAGCAGGACTTACCGGGACAGGCCCGGTGGCTACACCTTC. This sequence encodes CASRTYRDRPGGYTF.

The chain links TRBV11-1 to TRBJ2-1; tentative D call: TRBD1 (5 bases). The CDR3 loop spans 14 amino acids. Per germline, CDR1 SGHAT and CDR2 FQDESV (reference sequence). V was trimmed by 2 bases and J by 7 bases, leaving 12 bases between them. The CDR3 region is CASSLQGFGNEQFF. CDR3 coding DNA: TGTGCCAGCAGCTTACAGGGATTCGGGAATGAGCAGTTCTTC.

This clone has more than one count but fewer than ten. This rearrangement joins TRBV28 to TRBJ2-3; 9 positions match TRBD2. V lost 4 bases and J lost 4; bases outside the gene matches: 9. The germline V gene has CDR1 MDHEN and CDR2 SYDVKM. This CDR3 is built from 16 residues. The CDR3 sequence is CASSSAVAGDSDTQYF. DNA for the CDR3: TGTGCCAGCAGTTCGGCAGTAGCGGGGGACTCAGATACGCAGTATTTT.

The CDR3 nucleotides are TGCGCCAGCAGCCTGGGACTAGCGGAACAGTACGAGCAGTACTTC. Translating it yields CASSLGLAEQYEQYF. This chain joins TRBV5-1 and TRBJ2-7; 11 bases align to TRBD2. The CDR3 has 15 residues. Germline CDR1 is SGHRS and CDR2 is YFSETQ. V shed 4 bases and J 4 bases; nucleotides not matched to a gene: 7.

CDR3 DNA sequence: TGCGCCAGCAGCCAACTCCCGGGACTAGAAGAGACCCAGTACTTC. It translates to CASSQLPGLEETQYF. The chain joins TRBV5-1 to TRBJ2-5, with 8 bases that match TRBD2. Germline assignment: CDR1 SGHRS and CDR2 YFSETQ. The CDR3 spans 15 residues. The V and J ends lost 4 bases and 3 bases, in that order; junction bases with no gene match: 8.

This rearrangement joins TRBV18 to TRBJ2-7, with D tentatively TRBD2 (7 bases). The V gene lost 9 bases and the J gene lost 5 bases, with 17 bases spanning the gap. The CDR3 runs 13 residues. Per the germline V gene, CDR1 is KGHSH and CDR2 is LQKENI. The CDR3 DNA sequence: TGTGCCAGAATGAGGGGGGGTCTTGACGAGCAGTACTTC. Its protein product is CARMRGGLDEQYF.

This chain connects TRBV7-9 to TRBJ1-2, with D uncertain. V dropped 2 bases and J dropped 4 bases, with 11 bases sitting between them. CDR1 and CDR2 (germline): SEHNR, FQNEAQ (reference sequence). This CDR3 is built from 14 residues. The CDR3: CASSLYDRFYGYTF. The CDR3 coding sequence is TGTGCCAGCAGCTTATACGATAGATTCTATGGCTACACCTTC.

The V gene is TRBV19, the J gene TRBJ1-3; no definite D call. The CDR3 runs 12 residues. The germline CDR1 and CDR2 sequences are LNHDA and SQIVND (reference sequence). With 8 bases removed from V and 2 bases from J, the gap between germline ends came to 7 bases. The CDR3, as DNA: TGTGCCAGTGGCGGAACTGGAAACACCATATATTTT. Its protein product is CASGGTGNTIYF.

The chain couples TRBV12-5 to TRBJ1-1; 9 positions match TRBD1. Trimming at V came to 6 bases and at J to 9 bases, leaving 14 bases not matched to a gene. This CDR3 has 15 residues. Germline CDR1 LGHNT, CDR2 FRNRAP. The CDR3 region has the DNA TGTGCTAGTGGGCGGGACAGGGAAAGGAGGCTGAAAGCTTTCTTT. Amino acids: CASGRDRERRLKAFF.

V gene TRBV6-1 combines with J gene TRBJ1-2; TRBD1 aligns across 9 bases. J gave up 4 bases and V 6 bases, and 9 bases lay outside the gene matches. Germline values: CDR1 MNHNS, CDR2 SASEGT. CDR3 length: 15 residues. In DNA form, the CDR3 reads TGTGCCAGCAGGGCCTCGGGACAGGGAGCCTATGGCTACACCTTC. Translating it yields CASRASGQGAYGYTF.

The chain recombines TRBV6-1 with TRBJ2-5, with TRBD1 identical over 11 bases. V was clipped by 0 bases and J by 4 bases; unmatched bases: 4. From germline, CDR1 is MNHNS and CDR2 SASEGT. CDR3 size: 16 residues. The CDR3 coding sequence is TGTGCCAGCAGTGAAGCTTCCGGGACAGGGGGAGAGACCCAGTACTTC. This translates into CASSEASGTGGETQYF.

J is TRBJ1-1 and V is TRBV10-1; a weak D match, TRBD1 (6 bases). This CDR3 is built from 13 residues. V gave up 6 bases and J gave up 0 bases, with 8 bases separating them. Looked up from germline, CDR1 is WNHNN and CDR2 is SYGVQD (reference sequence). CDR3: CASRDRLNTEAFF. The DNA of the CDR3 is TGCGCCAGCAGGGACAGACTGAACACTGAAGCTTTCTTT.

V and J are TRBV5-4 and TRBJ2-1, with TRBD1 matching over 10 bases. Per the germline V gene, CDR1 is SGHNT and CDR2 is YYREEE (reference sequence). V shed 5 bases, J shed 5 bases, and the junction held 1 base outside the gene matches. The CDR3 sequence is 13 residues long. DNA of the CDR3: TGTGCCAGCAGGGGACAGGGGAACAATGAGCAGTTCTTC. This translates into CASRGQGNNEQFF.

The V gene is TRBV2, the J gene TRBJ1-2; TRBD1 matches 7 bases. CDR3 size: 11 residues. With 8 bases clipped from V and 8 bases from J, the junction kept 5 bases outside the gene matches. Germline-derived CDR1 and CDR2 are SNHLY and FYNNEI. CDR3 nucleotides: TGTGCCAGCGCCAGGGGGGTCGGCTACACCTTC. This codes for CASARGVGYTF.

Written as DNA, the CDR3 is TGTGCCAGCAGCGGGACAGGGCAAACCTACGAGCAGTACTTC. This sequence encodes CASSGTGQTYEQYF. This chain links TRBV5-4 with TRBJ2-7; 9 nucleotides agree with TRBD1. The J segment lost 2 bases and the V segment lost 4 bases, leaving 4 bases of the junction unmatched. The CDR3 is 14 amino acids. The germline CDR1 and CDR2 sequences are SGHNT and YYREEE (reference sequence).

The chain combines TRBV5-5 with TRBJ2-4, with D hard to call. This CDR3 contains 14 residues. Trimming stripped 4 bases from V and 3 bases from J, with 11 bases between. CDR1 is SGHKS and CDR2 is YYEKEE in the germline V gene (reference sequence). The CDR3 region has the DNA TGTGCCAGCAGCAACGTGCCAGACAAAAACATTCAGTACTTC. Its translation is CASSNVPDKNIQYF.

This chain uses TRBV5-6 with TRBJ1-4; maybe TRBD1 (5 bases). The germline V and J ends were trimmed by 3 bases and 10 bases, with 10 bases remaining between them. CDR3 length: 12 residues. Germline V CDR1 and CDR2: SGHDT, YYEEEE. In DNA form, the CDR3 reads TGTGCCAGCAGCTCCGGGACTCTAAAACTGTTTTTT. Translation: CASSSGTLKLFF.

The rearrangement uses TRBV6-1 and TRBJ1-6; D not certain. V lost 2 bases and J 14 bases, leaving 7 bases between the germline ends. Per germline, CDR1 MNHNS and CDR2 SASEGT. CDR3 length equals 11 residues. The CDR3, as DNA: TGTGCCAGCAGTGAAACTAAAGCCCTCCACTTT. This codes for CASSETKALHF.

The chain uses TRBV6-1 and TRBJ2-1; maybe TRBD2 (6 bases). The CDR3 consists of 18 residues. Trimming cost V 3 bases and J 4 bases, with 22 bases left between them. CDR1 MNHNS and CDR2 SASEGT come from the germline V gene. The CDR3 nucleotides read TGTGCCAGCAGTGAGGAGCGGCACGGGAGCAGAAGGTACAATGAGCAGTTCTTC. This encodes CASSEERHGSRRYNEQFF.

The gene calls are TRBV7-2 and TRBJ2-5, with D possibly TRBD2 on 6 matching bases. Per germline, CDR1 SGHTA and CDR2 FQGNSA. The V end lost 0 bases, the J end lost 1 base, and 12 bases lay between the germline ends. The CDR3 totals 16 residues. Here the CDR3 DNA reads TGTGCCAGCAGCTTAGCAGTGACTAGAGGCCAAGAGACCCAGTACTTC. It translates to CASSLAVTRGQETQYF.

The chain couples TRBV30 to TRBJ1-3, with TRBD1 as a possible D gene (6 bases). CDR3 length equals 15 residues. Trimming removed 5 bases from V and 2 bases from J, with 16 bases in between. CDR1 is GTSNPN, CDR2 SVGIG, per germline (reference sequence). The CDR3 DNA follows: TGTGCCTGGGGGGACACTCCAGGACCTGGAAACACCATATATTTT. This sequence encodes CAWGDTPGPGNTIYF.

This clone occurred once. The chain is built from TRBV21-1 and TRBJ2-7; the D call in the table, TRBD1, was not verified against the DNA. TRBV21-1 is assigned pseudogene status. The CDR3 covers 16 residues. The DNA for the CDR3 is TGTGCCAGCAGCAAAGAGGGGGAGAAAGGATCCTACGAGCAGTACTTC. Translation: CASSKEGEKGSYEQYF.

V usage is TRBV5-4 and J usage is TRBJ1-4; weak D call: TRBD1 (6 bases). CDR1 SGHNT and CDR2 YYREEE come from the germline V gene (reference sequence). The CDR3 is made up of 13 amino acids. V was pared by 4 bases and J by 8 bases, with 12 bases between. The CDR3 spells CASSPGTTEKLFF. CDR3 coding DNA: TGTGCCAGCAGCCCAGGGACAACAGAAAAACTGTTTTTT.

The chain uses TRBV4-1 and TRBJ1-2; possibly TRBD1 for D (6 bases). V lost 2 bases to trimming and J lost 3 bases, with 25 bases between them. The germline V gene has CDR1 MGHRA and CDR2 YSYEKL. The CDR3 spans 19 residues. The CDR3, as DNA: TGCGCCAGCAGCCAAAATTCCGGAACAGGGTTTCAGTCGGACTATGGCTACACCTTC. It codes for CASSQNSGTGFQSDYGYTF.

This chain joins TRBV2 and TRBJ2-5; D unclear. The germline V and J ends were trimmed by 6 bases and 5 bases, with 7 bases remaining between them. Looked up from germline, CDR1 is SNHLY and CDR2 is FYNNEI. The CDR3 is made up of 11 amino acids. CDR3 protein: CASSAAETQYF. CDR3 bases: TGTGCCAGCAGCGCAGCGGAGACCCAGTACTTC. The full variable domain, in which reference TRBV2 and TRBJ2-5 provide the parts outside the CDR3, is EPEVTQTPSHQVTQMGQEVILRCVPISNHLYFYWYRQILGQKVEFLVSFYNNEISEKSEIFDDQFSVERPDGSNFTLKIRSTKLEDSAMYFCASSAAETQYFGPGTRLLVL.